Listed below are T cell receptor beta chains from one sample, sequenced in a study of cytomegalovirus exposure and HLA in healthy donors. The assay was immunoSEQ multiplex PCR, and TCRdb's table has in-frame clones only and misses some. The data show 150,000 or so clones, just over 85% seen once. Sequencing used PBMCs. The receptors were sampled from a human donor in good health. Both conserved end residues are part of each CDR3. Each record gives: V gene, clone size, D gene, J gene, CDR3 protein, CDR3 DNA. A D gene is named only where the DNA matches it firmly. Rows give clone size only sometimes, using once, few, many, or a class for an expanded clone.

TRBV9	NA	NA	TRBJ2-6	CASSVVSSSGANVLTF	TGTGCCAGCAGCGTAGTTTCTTCCTCTGGGGCCAACGTCCTGACTTTC
TRBV27	NA	TRBD1	TRBJ2-1	CASSLMGQGYEQFF	TGTGCCAGCAGTTTAATGGGACAGGGGTATGAGCAGTTCTTC
TRBV6-5	once	NA	TRBJ2-2	CASTVGLPTGELFF	TGTGCCAGCACCGTGGGACTGCCCACCGGGGAGCTGTTTTTT
TRBV25-1	NA	NA	TRBJ2-7	CASDGGGHGGEQYF	TGTGCCAGCGATGGAGGCGGGCATGGAGGCGAGCAGTACTTC
TRBV7-7	NA	NA	TRBJ2-7	CASSLQGGEQYF	TGTGCCAGCAGCTTACAGGGCGGCGAGCAGTACTTC
TRBV28	NA	NA	TRBJ1-2	CASSRGNYGYTF	TGTGCCAGCAGCAGAGGGAACTATGGCTACACCTTC
TRBV13	NA	TRBD1	TRBJ2-7	CASSFRGRGSYEQYF	TGTGCCAGCAGCTTCAGGGGGCGAGGCTCCTACGAGCAGTACTTC
TRBV28	NA	NA	TRBJ2-7	CASSFHRSYSYEQYF	TGTGCCAGCAGTTTCCACAGGAGCTATTCCTACGAGCAGTACTTC
TRBV4-3	once	NA	TRBJ1-3	CASSQDRSGRSGNTIYF	TGCGCCAGCAGCCAAGATAGGTCAGGGCGCTCTGGAAACACCATATATTTT
TRBV7-8	NA	NA	TRBJ2-3	CASSLSPSTDTQYF	TGTGCCAGCAGCTTATCTCCCAGCACAGATACGCAGTATTTT
TRBV20-1	once	TRBD1	TRBJ1-2	CSVTGGYGYTF	TGCAGTGTAACAGGGGGCTATGGCTACACCTTC
TRBV27	NA	TRBD1	TRBJ1-1	CASSFRTGLANTEAFF	TGTGCCAGCAGTTTCCGGACAGGTCTTGCGAACACTGAAGCTTTCTTT
TRBV18	once	NA	TRBJ2-5	CASSPQLAGRGRETQYF	TGTGCCAGCTCACCTCAACTCGCGGGCCGAGGACGAGAGACCCAGTACTTC
TRBV14	NA	TRBD1	TRBJ2-7	CASSHRGPGEQYF	TGTGCCAGCAGCCACAGGGGGCCTGGCGAGCAGTACTTC
TRBV6-6	NA	NA	TRBJ1-5	CASSPGGARQPQHF	TGTGCCAGCAGCCCGGGGGGGGCTCGTCAGCCCCAGCATTTT
TRBV5-1	NA	NA	TRBJ2-7	CASSSIEGPQAYEQYF	TGCGCCAGCAGCTCAATTGAGGGCCCCCAGGCCTACGAGCAGTACTTC
TRBV27	NA	NA	TRBJ1-2	CASSSIKKGDGYTF	TGTGCCAGCAGTTCAATTAAAAAAGGAGATGGCTACACCTTC
TRBV6-5	NA	NA	TRBJ1-2	CASSRKTRNYGYTF	TGTGCCAGCAGCAGGAAGACAAGGAACTATGGCTACACCTTC
TRBV15	NA	TRBD1	TRBJ1-5	CATSAGQGSNQPQHF	TGTGCCACCAGCGCGGGACAGGGTAGCAATCAGCCCCAGCATTTT
TRBV10-3	NA	NA	TRBJ1-5	CAISVNGHSNQPQHF	TGTGCCATCAGTGTAAACGGTCATAGCAATCAGCCCCAGCATTTT
TRBV5-6	NA	NA	TRBJ2-7	CASSLEAGVEQYF	TGTGCCAGCAGCTTGGAGGCAGGGGTCGAGCAGTACTTC
TRBV5-1	NA	NA	TRBJ2-7	CASSWGLPQEQYF	TGCGCCAGCAGCTGGGGACTCCCTCAAGAGCAGTACTTC
TRBV5-1	NA	NA	TRBJ2-7	CASSLTGHYEQYF	TGCGCCAGCAGCTTGACAGGCCACTACGAGCAGTACTTC
TRBV4-3	NA	TRBD2	TRBJ2-5	CASSQEASGGAGETQYF	TGCGCCAGCAGCCAAGAAGCTAGCGGGGGGGCCGGAGAGACCCAGTACTTC
TRBV6-5	NA	NA	TRBJ2-6	CASSYEGSGANVLTF	TGTGCCAGCAGTTACGAGGGTTCTGGGGCCAACGTCCTGACTTTC
TRBV11-2	NA	NA	TRBJ2-3	CASSPPSTDTQYF	TGTGCCAGCAGCCCTCCCAGCACAGATACGCAGTATTTT
TRBV6-1	once	NA	TRBJ1-1	CASSEAGGTEAFF	TGTGCCAGCAGTGAAGCGGGGGGCACTGAAGCTTTCTTT
TRBV7-8	once	NA	TRBJ1-5	CASSHGAGGQHSNQPQHF	TGTGCCAGCAGTCATGGGGCCGGGGGGCAGCATAGCAATCAGCCCCAGCATTTT
TRBV27	NA	TRBD1	TRBJ2-7	CASGREGQGAYEQYF	TGTGCCAGCGGGCGCGAAGGACAGGGAGCCTACGAGCAGTACTTC
TRBV11-2	NA	NA	TRBJ2-7	CASSTRTENYEQYF	TGTGCCAGCAGCACCCGGACAGAGAATTACGAGCAGTACTTC
TRBV7-9	NA	NA	TRBJ2-5	CASSSGLRETQYF	TGTGCCAGCAGCTCCGGACTGAGAGAGACCCAGTACTTC
TRBV9	few	TRBD1	TRBJ1-1	CASSTLGQGNTEAFF	TGTGCCAGCAGCACACTAGGACAGGGGAACACTGAAGCTTTCTTT
TRBV4-1	NA	NA	TRBJ1-1	CASSLRLEANTEAFF	TGCGCCAGCAGCCTCCGTCTTGAGGCAAACACTGAAGCTTTCTTT
TRBV11-2	NA	TRBD2	TRBJ2-7	CASLRLAGGYEQYF	TGTGCCAGTCTACGACTAGCGGGGGGCTACGAGCAGTACTTC
TRBV30	NA	NA	TRBJ1-5	CAWSVRSGGNQPQHF	TGTGCCTGGAGTGTACGGTCCGGGGGAAATCAGCCCCAGCATTTT
TRBV30	once	TRBD1	TRBJ2-5	CAWSRDRGETQYF	TGTGCCTGGAGCCGGGACAGGGGTGAGACCCAGTACTTC
TRBV7-8	few	TRBD2	TRBJ2-7	CASSLGASGGSEQYF	TGTGCCAGCAGCTTAGGGGCTAGCGGGGGTTCAGAGCAGTACTTC